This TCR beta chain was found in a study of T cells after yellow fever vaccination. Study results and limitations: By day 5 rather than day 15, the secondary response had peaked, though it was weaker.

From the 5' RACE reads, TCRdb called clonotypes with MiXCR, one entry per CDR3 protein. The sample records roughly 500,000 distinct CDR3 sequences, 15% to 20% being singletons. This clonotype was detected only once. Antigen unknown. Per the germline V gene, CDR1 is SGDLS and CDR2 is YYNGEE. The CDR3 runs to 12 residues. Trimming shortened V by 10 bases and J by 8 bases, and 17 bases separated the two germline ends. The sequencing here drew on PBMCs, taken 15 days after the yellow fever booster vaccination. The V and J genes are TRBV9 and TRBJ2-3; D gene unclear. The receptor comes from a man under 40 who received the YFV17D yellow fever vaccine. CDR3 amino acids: CASHPAIGTQYF. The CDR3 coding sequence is TGTGCCTCCCATCCGGCCATTGGTACGCAGTATTTT.